These 22 T cell receptor beta chains were sequenced from one sample in a study of CD8 T cells in Susac syndrome. Random hexamers served to reverse transcribe roughly 0.45 to 1 ug RNA. TCRdb used MiXCR to reprocess the immunoSEQ multiplex PCR reads, holding one entry per CDR3 protein. The profile shows about 80,000 distinct CDR3 sequences, around 94% of them singletons. The sample taken for sequencing was CD8+ T cells from PBMCs. Every receptor here comes from a human donor in good health.

The chain has TRBV28 and TRBJ1-5; D is unresolved. CDR3 length: 15 residues. Deletions cut 5 bases from V and 5 bases from J, with 16 bases between. Per germline, CDR1 MDHEN and CDR2 SYDVKM. The CDR3 DNA reads TGTGCCAGCAGTGTGATGACCCGTGGCGATCAGCCCCAGCATTTT. Translating gives CASSVMTRGDQPQHF.

The chain carries TRBV20-1 and TRBJ1-2, with a possible D match to TRBD1 (6 bases). The V and J ends lost 5 bases and 1 base respectively, with 14 bases between them. CDR3 length: 14 residues. Per germline, CDR1 DFQATT and CDR2 SNEGSKA (reference sequence). The CDR3 sequence: CSAEGRDNNYGYTF. Written as DNA, the CDR3 is TGCAGTGCTGAGGGTCGGGACAATAACTATGGCTACACCTTC.

The chain combines TRBV6-6 with TRBJ2-4, with D hard to call. Germline V gene data show CDR1 as MNHNY and CDR2 as SVGAGI (reference sequence). CDR3 length equals 11 residues. Trimming shortened V by 0 bases and J by 9 bases, and 3 bases separated the two germline ends. CDR3 loop: CASSYSFIQYF. CDR3 sequence (DNA): TGTGCCAGCAGTTACTCGTTCATTCAGTACTTC.

This clonotype has only one observation. The chain is built from TRBV2 and TRBJ1-1, with D unclear. This CDR3 has 13 residues. The germline gives CDR1 SNHLY, CDR2 FYNNEI. Trimming stripped 2 bases from V and 6 bases from J, with 10 bases between. CDR3 sequence reads: CASSEFNGSEAFF. CDR3 coding DNA: TGTGCCAGCAGTGAATTCAACGGATCTGAAGCTTTCTTT.

This chain joins TRBV24-1 and TRBJ2-1, with TRBD1 matching over 11 bases. Germline values: CDR1 KGHDR, CDR2 SFDVKD. Losses at the gene ends were 9 bases for V and 7 bases for J; bases not matched to a gene: 7. The CDR3 runs to 14 residues. CDR3 sequence: CATQRTGGSNEQFF. The DNA of the CDR3 is TGTGCCACCCAAAGGACAGGGGGCTCTAATGAGCAGTTCTTC.

The V gene is TRBV27, the J gene TRBJ2-4; D may be TRBD2 (5 bases). Germline CDR1 and CDR2: MNHEY and SMNVEV (reference sequence). Trimming cost V 5 bases and J 0 bases, with 14 bases left between them. The CDR3 consists of 16 residues. The CDR3 is CASSHLGGRAKNIQYF. The CDR3 nucleotides are TGTGCCAGCAGTCACCTTGGCGGGCGAGCCAAAAACATTCAGTACTTC.

This chain links TRBV2 with TRBJ2-1; D not certain. Trimming took 10 bases from V and 1 from J, leaving 20 bases between them. In germline, CDR1 is SNHLY, CDR2 FYNNEI. The CDR3 covers 16 residues. As DNA, the CDR3 is TGTGCCACCTCTCCCGGACCGTGGTCGTCCTACAATGAGCAGTTCTTC. It is translated as CATSPGPWSSYNEQFF.

The gene calls are TRBV29-1 and TRBJ2-2; unclear D gene. The CDR3 contains 15 residues. V was pared by 7 bases and J by 5 bases, with 20 bases between. CDR1 and CDR2 (germline): SQVTM, ANQGSEA. The DNA for the CDR3 is TGCAGCGCCGATCCTGGGGTGAAAGGAACCGGGGAGCTGTTTTTT. Translated: CSADPGVKGTGELFF.

This chain links TRBV27 with TRBJ2-5; no reliable D call. The CDR3 loop spans 16 amino acids. Germline CDR1 reads MNHEY; CDR2 reads SMNVEV (reference sequence). Between the trimmed V and J ends, which lost 0 bases and 3 bases, there was a span of 14 bases. The CDR3 DNA reads TGTGCCAGCAGTTTATCTTTCGTCATCGAAAAAGAGACCCAGTACTTC. Translation gives CASSLSFVIEKETQYF.

This chain joins TRBV20-1 and TRBJ2-3; D may be TRBD2 (5 bases). Germline lookup yields CDR1 DFQATT and CDR2 SNEGSKA (reference sequence). With 0 bases removed from V and 2 bases from J, the gap between germline ends came to 15 bases. CDR3 length: 16 amino acids. CDR3 coding DNA: TGCAGTGCTAGAGACGAGGGCGCCGCCCCCACAGATACGCAGTATTTT. Amino acids: CSARDEGAAPTDTQYF.

The rearrangement joins TRBV10-3 to TRBJ2-7; TRBD2 agrees at 11 bases. V lost 10 bases to trimming and J lost 8 bases; unmatched junction nucleotides: 22. Looked up from germline, CDR1 is ENHRY and CDR2 is SYGVKD. There are 17 residues in the CDR3. This chain's CDR3 is CATFGTAGGLAGPKQYV. DNA of the CDR3: TGTGCCACCTTCGGGACAGCGGGCGGACTAGCGGGCCCAAAGCAGTACGTC.

J is TRBJ2-7 and V is TRBV5-1, with TRBD2 identical over 11 bases. Germline CDR1 reads SGHRS; CDR2 reads YFSETQ. The CDR3 runs to 14 residues. V dropped 2 bases and J dropped 3; count of bases not matched to a gene: 1. In nucleotides, the CDR3 is TGCGCCAGCAGCTTCCTAGCGGGGGGCTACGAGCAGTACTTC. Encoded protein: CASSFLAGGYEQYF.

J is TRBJ1-5 and V is TRBV7-6; the match to TRBD1 covers 9 bases. Per germline, CDR1 SGHVS and CDR2 FNYEAQ. This CDR3 spans 17 amino acids. V was clipped by 3 bases and J by 6 bases; unmatched bases: 12. CDR3: CASSLRIGDRDSQPQHF. CDR3 DNA sequence: TGTGCCAGCAGCTTGAGGATCGGGGACAGGGATTCTCAGCCCCAGCATTTT.

The chain joins TRBV7-8 to TRBJ2-1; D remains unclear. The germline CDR1 and CDR2 sequences are SGHVS and FQNEAQ. This CDR3 contains 13 residues. The V gene lost 1 base and the J gene lost 6 bases, with 7 bases spanning the gap. The CDR3 loop reads CASSLVRRNEQFF. In nucleotides, the CDR3 is TGTGCCAGCAGCTTAGTACGGCGCAATGAGCAGTTCTTC.

The rearrangement uses TRBV4-3 and TRBJ2-6; the D call may be TRBD1 or TRBD2 (5 bases each). Between the trimmed V and J ends, which lost 0 bases and 4 bases, there was a span of 19 bases. CDR3 length equals 19 residues. Germline V gene lookup returns CDR1 LGHNA and CDR2 YSLEER. The CDR3: CASSQDPVPLGDGANVLTF. As DNA, the CDR3 is TGCGCCAGCAGCCAAGATCCTGTCCCCCTCGGGGACGGGGCCAACGTCCTGACTTTC.

The chain links TRBV9 to TRBJ2-1; D gene uncertain. Germline lookup yields CDR1 SGDLS and CDR2 YYNGEE. The CDR3 sequence is 12 residues long. V was clipped by 4 bases and J by 9 bases, with 11 bases between them. This CDR3 is CASSPYYGEQFF. The DNA of the CDR3 is TGTGCCAGCAGCCCATACTACGGTGAGCAGTTCTTC. Full variable domain (remainder filled in from reference TRBV9 and TRBJ2-1): DSGVTQTPKHLITATGQRVTLRCSPRSGDLSVYWYQQSLDQGLQFLIQYYNGEERAKGNILERFSAQQFPDLHSELNLSSLELGDSALYFCASSPYYGEQFFGPGTRLTVL.

This clonotype came up once. The chain couples TRBV29-1 to TRBJ2-1; 7 bases fit TRBD2. The CDR3 has 13 amino acids. J gave up 8 bases and V 7 bases, and 11 bases lay outside the gene matches. Germline CDR1 and CDR2: SQVTM and ANQGSEA. CDR3 residues: CSARLAVEYEQFF. In DNA form, the CDR3 reads TGCAGCGCGCGACTAGCAGTCGAGTATGAGCAGTTCTTC.

The J gene is TRBJ2-7, the V gene TRBV18, with D tentatively TRBD2 (5 bases). The CDR3 loop spans 16 amino acids. The V end lost 3 bases, the J end lost 0 bases, and 15 bases lay between the germline ends. Germline lookup yields CDR1 KGHSH and CDR2 LQKENI. As DNA, the CDR3 is TGTGCCAGCTCACCCGGCGCGACGGGAAGCTCCTACGAGCAGTACGTC. This sequence encodes CASSPGATGSSYEQYV.

The rearrangement links TRBV7-6 to TRBJ2-7; 7 nucleotides match TRBD2. There are 14 residues in the CDR3. Trimming took 8 bases from V and 5 from J; bases not matched to a gene: 12. Germline CDR1 and CDR2: SGHVS and FNYEAQ. The CDR3 loop reads CASERGSGTNEQYF. The CDR3 DNA follows: TGTGCCAGCGAACGGGGGTCCGGGACTAACGAGCAGTACTTC.

This chain connects TRBV12-3 or TRBV12-4 to TRBJ2-1; possible D gene TRBD1, 6 bases. This CDR3 is built from 14 residues. Trimming pared 3 bases from V and 5 bases from J, leaving 11 bases between. The chain's CDR3 is CASSFTAGDNEQFF. The CDR3, as DNA: TGTGCCAGCAGTTTTACGGCAGGGGACAATGAGCAGTTCTTC.

V usage is TRBV3-1 and J usage is TRBJ1-5; no definite D call. Germline CDR1 reads LGHDT; CDR2 reads YNNKEL (reference sequence). Between the trimmed V and J ends, which lost 0 bases and 5 bases, there was a span of 8 bases. The CDR3 is made up of 14 amino acids. The CDR3 reads CASSQDLGYQPQHF. The DNA of the CDR3 is TGTGCCAGCAGCCAAGATTTGGGTTATCAGCCCCAGCATTTT.

CDR3: CASSEGMGGGTEAFF. The CDR3 DNA reads as TGCGCCAGCAGCGAGGGTATGGGGGGGGGCACTGAAGCTTTCTTT. J is TRBJ1-1 and V is TRBV4-3; D is perhaps TRBD1 (5 bases). Germline V gene sequence: CDR1 LGHNA, CDR2 YSLEER. CDR3 length: 15 amino acids. V gave up 5 bases and J gave up 4 bases, with 17 bases separating them.